The 2 T cell receptor beta chains reported below all come from one sample, sequenced in a study of identifying expanded T cells in peripheral blood. The data were produced by immunoSEQ multiplex PCR, yet TCRdb's version contains in-frame clones alone and is incomplete. The table shows about 85,000 clones, with about 88% occurring only once. The sample taken for sequencing was blood. Every receptor here comes from a person aged 18 to 75 in good health.

The V and J genes are TRBV6-5 and TRBJ1-2, with D perhaps matching TRBD1 (5 bases). The V gene's germline CDR1 is MNHEY and CDR2 SVGAGI. Trimming cost V 2 bases and J 8 bases, with 12 bases left between them. The length of the CDR3 is 13 residues. CDR3 amino acids: CASSYTQGLGYTF. As DNA, the CDR3 is TGTGCCAGCAGTTACACCCAGGGATTGGGCTACACCTTC.

The chain recombines TRBV6-6 with TRBJ1-2, with a weak D call TRBD1 (5 bases). Trimming cost V 0 bases and J 4 bases, with 12 bases left between them. Germline CDR1 and CDR2: MNHNY and SVGAGI (reference sequence). The CDR3 is made up of 15 amino acids. CDR3 sequence (DNA): TGTGCCAGCAGTTACTCTCTTCGACAGACCTATGGCTACACCTTC. Translated: CASSYSLRQTYGYTF.